Following are 3 T cell receptor beta chains from one sample sequenced in a study of shared clonotypes between healthy human individuals. The data were produced by immunoSEQ multiplex PCR, yet TCRdb's version contains in-frame clones alone and is incomplete. The repertoire holds about half a million clones, with 79% as singletons. The material sequenced was PBMCs. The receptors shown here come from a woman aged 35 to 49 in good health. Some clones in this sample may be carry-over from other donors' samples.

The rearrangement joins TRBV27 to TRBJ2-5, with 11 bases aligning to TRBD2. The DNA end is a closer match to TRBJ2-7, so the J assignment may be wrong. From germline, CDR1 is MNHEY and CDR2 SMNVEV (reference sequence). This CDR3 region has 18 residues. CDR3 DNA sequence: TGTGCCAGCAGTTTATCTGGGGGGAGGGGACTAGCGGCCTACGAGCAGTACTTC. Its translation: CASSLSGGRGLAAYEQYF.

The chain links TRBV4-1 to TRBJ1-4; a weak D match, TRBD1 (5 bases). The germline V gene encodes CDR1 MGHRA and CDR2 YSYEKL. The CDR3 length is 14 residues. Between the trimmed V and J ends, which lost 4 bases and 7 bases, there was a span of 13 bases. The CDR3 DNA sequence: TGCGCCAGCAGCCGGGGCAATGTGGGTGAAAAACTGTTTTTT. Translating it yields CASSRGNVGEKLFF.

In regard to this clone: The sample holds other DNA sequences that translate to the same CDR3. The rearrangement joins TRBV5-1 to TRBJ2-2; unclear D gene. The CDR3 has 15 amino acids. V dropped 0 bases and J dropped 0 bases, with 6 bases sitting between them. The germline CDR1 and CDR2 sequences are SGHRS and YFSETQ. The CDR3 region has the DNA TGCGCCAGCAGCTTGGATGGGGCGAACACCGGGGAGCTGTTTTTT. Translation: CASSLDGANTGELFF.